These T cell receptor beta chains were read from a single sample in a study of shared clonotypes between healthy human individuals. Sequencing used immunoSEQ multiplex PCR; TCRdb keeps in-frame clones, though not all of them. The sample includes about 680,000 clones, about 92% of them seen just once. The source material was naive CD8+ T cells sorted from blood. Receptor source: a man under 40 in good health. Both conserved end residues are part of each CDR3. A D gene is named only where the DNA matches it firmly. Only part of the rows carry a size: once, few, many, or a class if the clone is expanded.

V gene	D gene	clone size	J gene	CDR3 protein	CDR3 DNA
TRBV6-1	-	once	TRBJ2-7	CASRVLGIGGYEQYF	TGTGCCAGCAGAGTGCTGGGCATAGGGGGGTACGAGCAGTACTTC
TRBV9	TRBD1	-	TRBJ2-5	CASSGSGGELETQYF	TGTGCCAGCAGCGGTTCAGGGGGCGAGTTGGAGACCCAGTACTTC
TRBV11-3	-	-	TRBJ1-1	CASSFSGEAEAFF	TGTGCCAGCAGCTTCTCTGGGGAGGCTGAAGCTTTCTTT
TRBV27	-	-	TRBJ2-1	CASSSQGGGNQQFF	TGTGCCAGCAGTTCCCAGGGGGGGGGCAATCAGCAGTTCTTC
TRBV19	-	few	TRBJ1-5	CASSMGSTFQPQHF	TGTGCCAGTAGTATGGGCAGTACCTTTCAGCCCCAGCATTTT
TRBV7-9	TRBD2	once	TRBJ2-5	CASSAGTSGSHLGETQYF	TGTGCCAGCAGCGCCGGGACTAGCGGGAGTCACTTAGGAGAGACCCAGTACTTC
TRBV18	-	-	TRBJ1-2	CASFKDNAGYTF	TGTGCCAGCTTCAAGGACAACGCTGGCTACACCTTC
TRBV14	TRBD1	-	TRBJ2-5	CASSLQGARRETQYF	TGTGCCAGCAGTCTACAGGGGGCTAGAAGAGAGACCCAGTACTTC
TRBV28	TRBD2	-	TRBJ2-5	CASSRGVVETQYF	TGTGCCAGCAGCCGGGGGGTCGTGGAGACCCAGTACTTC
TRBV19	TRBD1	-	TRBJ2-7	CASSPGQESYEQYF	TGTGCCAGTAGTCCGGGACAGGAGTCCTACGAGCAGTACTTC
TRBV9	-	-	TRBJ2-2	CASSANTGTGELFF	TGTGCCAGCAGCGCTAATACAGGAACCGGGGAGCTGTTTTTT
TRBV9	-	-	TRBJ2-7	CASSPTGLSSYEQYF	TGTGCCAGCAGTCCCACTGGGTTAAGCTCCTACGAGCAGTACTTC